This T cell receptor beta chain stems from a study of graft-versus-host responses after intestinal transplantation. For the study at large: Each patient got anti-thymocyte globulin induction, then tacrolimus and steroids for around 3 years.

In the case of this clone: Its antigen is unknown.

Here immunoSEQ multiplex PCR was the method, and the copy in TCRdb shows in-frame clones only, minus some. The table includes 85,000 to 110,000 clones, roughly 93% detected once. Deletions cut 7 bases from V and 5 bases from J, with 13 bases between. This CDR3 is 13 amino acids long. Germline assignment: CDR1 WSHSY and CDR2 SAAADI. The sample was unstimulated CD8+ T cells sorted from spleen or lymph node cells, taken before intestinal transplant. The sequence came from a human donor who received an intestinal transplant. This chain joins TRBV10-2 and TRBJ2-3; a possible D gene is TRBD2 (5 bases). The DNA of the CDR3 is TGCGCCAGCATTCAGCGGTTAGGAGATACGCAGTATTTT. Translated: CASIQRLGDTQYF.